The 21 T cell receptor beta chains below all came from one sample that was sequenced in a study of blood T cell repertoires in COVID-19. Generated by immunoSEQ multiplex PCR, the TCRdb table keeps only in-frame clones and is missing some. Among about 45,000 clones, about 85% were seen once, and the ten largest hold about 33%. The sample comprised peripheral blood. These TCRs come from a woman older than 75 with acute or convalescent COVID-19.

The V call is TRBV4-2, the J call TRBJ2-2, with TRBD2 as a possible D gene (5 bases). Germline-derived CDR1 and CDR2 are LGHNA and YNFKEQ. This CDR3 contains 13 residues. Trimming left V 3 bases short and J 6 bases short, with 8 bases between. CDR3 DNA: TGTGCCAGCAGCCACCTAGCCTCCGGGGAGCTGTTTTTT. It yields the protein CASSHLASGELFF.

The chain combines TRBV6-5 with TRBJ1-1, with 9 bases fitting TRBD1. Trimming at V came to 6 bases and at J to 8 bases, leaving 7 bases not matched to a gene. The V gene's germline CDR1 is MNHEY and CDR2 SVGAGI. There are 13 residues in the CDR3. In DNA form, the CDR3 reads TGTGCCAGCAGCTTAACAGGGGGCATGGAAGCTTTCTTT. It encodes CASSLTGGMEAFF.

In this sample, this clone turned up a few times. The rearrangement links TRBV27 to TRBJ1-2; maybe TRBD1 (5 bases). CDR1 and CDR2 (germline): MNHEY, SMNVEV (reference sequence). Trimming shortened V by 6 bases and J by 7 bases, and 15 bases separated the two germline ends. The CDR3 has 13 residues. In nucleotides, the CDR3 is TGTGCCAGCAGCACAGTAGGGGCAGGTGGCTACACCTTC. Amino acid sequence: CASSTVGAGGYTF.

This clone turned up a few times. The chain links TRBV7-2 to TRBJ2-2; 7 bases line up with TRBD2. The V segment lost 1 base and the J segment 5 bases; nucleotides outside the gene matches: 10. The CDR3 loop spans 17 amino acids. CDR1 is SGHTA, CDR2 FQGNSA, per germline. CDR3 coding DNA: TGTGCCAGCAGCTTAGAAGCGGGGCTAGCGGTTACCGGGGAGCTGTTTTTT. Protein: CASSLEAGLAVTGELFF.

The rearrangement uses TRBV7-2 and TRBJ2-4; D perhaps matches TRBD1 (6 bases). Per the germline V gene, CDR1 is SGHTA and CDR2 is FQGNSA. Trimming removed 0 bases at V and 0 bases at J, with 9 bases between. The CDR3 sequence is 16 residues long. The CDR3 DNA is TGTGCCAGCAGCTTAGCGCAAGGGGGAGCCAAAAACATTCAGTACTTC. Protein product: CASSLAQGGAKNIQYF.

The J gene is TRBJ2-7, the V gene TRBV5-1, with D hard to call. Per the germline V gene, CDR1 is SGHRS and CDR2 is YFSETQ. This CDR3 region has 12 residues. V was pared by 4 bases and J by 3 bases, with 8 bases between. This chain's CDR3 is CASSGSLYEQYF. CDR3 in DNA: TGCGCCAGCAGCGGCTCCCTCTACGAGCAGTACTTC.

This chain links TRBV5-1 with TRBJ1-1; no clear D gene. Germline-derived CDR1 and CDR2 are SGHRS and YFSETQ. The ends were cut back, 4 bases at V and 3 bases at J, with 10 bases in the middle. The CDR3 is 13 residues long. CDR3 in DNA: TGCGCCAGCAGCAAAGAACAGTACACTGAAGCTTTCTTT. Residues: CASSKEQYTEAFF.

The V call is TRBV29-1, the J call TRBJ2-7; D gene unclear. V was trimmed by 6 bases and J by 5 bases, leaving 11 bases between them. Germline V gives CDR1 SQVTM, CDR2 ANQGSEA. The CDR3 is made up of 11 amino acids. The CDR3 sequence: CSVGGGDEQYF. As DNA, the CDR3 is TGCAGCGTGGGTGGCGGAGACGAGCAGTACTTC.

The chain links TRBV18 to TRBJ1-1, with a possible D match to TRBD1 (5 bases). The CDR3 has 15 residues. V was clipped by 3 bases and J by 5 bases, with 16 bases between them. Germline V CDR1 and CDR2: KGHSH, LQKENI. This CDR3 reads CASSPVQVGRTEAFF. The CDR3 bases are TGTGCCAGCTCACCGGTACAGGTTGGTAGAACTGAAGCTTTCTTT.

The chain combines TRBV20-1 with TRBJ2-7; D ambiguous. The CDR3 extends over 9 amino acids. In germline, CDR1 is DFQATT, CDR2 SNEGSKA (reference sequence). The V and J ends lost 6 bases and 2 bases respectively, with 2 bases between them. The CDR3 region is CSATYEQYF. The CDR3 nucleotides read TGCAGTGCCACCTACGAGCAGTACTTC.

The V gene is TRBV6-5, the J gene TRBJ2-1; 8 bases are shared with TRBD2. This CDR3 has 15 amino acids. V lost 6 bases to trimming and J lost 0 bases; unmatched junction nucleotides: 4. Germline V gene data show CDR1 as MNHEY and CDR2 as SVGAGI. CDR3 amino acids: CASSFSGTSYNEQFF. The CDR3 region has the DNA TGTGCCAGCAGCTTTAGCGGGACCTCCTACAATGAGCAGTTCTTC.

The V gene is TRBV7-8, the J gene TRBJ2-3; TRBD1 agrees at 7 bases. There are 14 residues in the CDR3. The V gene's germline CDR1 is SGHVS and CDR2 FQNEAQ. Unmatched junction bases numbered 4, after V lost 3 bases and J lost 4 bases. CDR3: CASSFVGTADTQYF. CDR3 bases: TGTGCCAGCAGCTTTGTTGGGACAGCAGATACGCAGTATTTT.

The chain couples TRBV5-1 to TRBJ2-1, with 10 bases fitting TRBD2. Germline loops: CDR1 SGHRS, CDR2 YFSETQ. Losses at the gene ends were 4 bases for V and 2 bases for J; bases not matched to a gene: 3. The CDR3 is made up of 15 amino acids. For the CDR3, the DNA is TGCGCCAGCAGCAACGGACTAGCGGCCTACAATGAGCAGTTCTTC. It codes for CASSNGLAAYNEQFF.

The chain uses TRBV3-1 (or the pseudogene TRBV3-2) and TRBJ1-6; D gene unclear. Per the germline V gene, CDR1 is LGHDT and CDR2 is YNNKEL (reference sequence). The CDR3 contains 17 residues. V was cut by 4 bases and J by 6 bases, with 19 bases left in between. DNA of the CDR3: TGTGCCAGCAGCCCCGCATTGAGGGTAAATGGTAATTCACCCCTCCACTTT. This encodes CASSPALRVNGNSPLHF.

This clone has more than one count but fewer than ten. This chain joins TRBV2 and TRBJ1-1, with D possibly TRBD1 on 6 matching bases. Trimming took off 0 bases at V and 1 base at J, with 15 bases between the two ends. CDR3 length: 17 residues. Germline V CDR1 and CDR2: SNHLY, FYNNEI. The DNA of the CDR3 is TGTGCCAGCAGTGAAGCGGGCCTCAGGGGTACGAACACTGAAGCTTTCTTT. It codes for CASSEAGLRGTNTEAFF. Variable domain in full (rest from reference TRBV2 and TRBJ1-1): EPEVTQTPSHQVTQMGQEVILRCVPISNHLYFYWYRQILGQKVEFLVSFYNNEISEKSEIFDDQFSVERPDGSNFTLKIRSTKLEDSAMYFCASSEAGLRGTNTEAFFGQGTRLTVV.

The rearrangement links TRBV3-1 (or the pseudogene TRBV3-2) to TRBJ1-5; 8 bases fit TRBD1. The CDR3 spans 15 residues. V was clipped by 3 bases and J by 5 bases; unmatched bases: 6. Germline V gene sequence: CDR1 LGHDT, CDR2 YNNKEL (reference sequence). The CDR3 region is CASSQGQGAHQPQHF. The CDR3, as DNA: TGTGCCAGCAGCCAGGGTCAGGGGGCTCATCAGCCCCAGCATTTT.

In this sample, this clone turned up once. This sequence joins TRBV3-1 (or the pseudogene TRBV3-2) and TRBJ1-2, with D tentatively TRBD1 (5 bases). This CDR3 is built from 15 residues. The V end was cut by 1 base, the J end by 5 bases, with 14 bases between. Germline CDR1 and CDR2: LGHDT and YNNKEL (reference sequence). CDR3 bases: TGTGCCAGCAGCCAAGCGGGTGGGGCGGAATATGGCTACACCTTC. It codes for CASSQAGGAEYGYTF.

The chain recombines TRBV18 with TRBJ1-2; 8 nucleotides align to TRBD1. This CDR3 is 13 amino acids long. CDR1 and CDR2 (germline): KGHSH, LQKENI. The V gene end was trimmed by 2 bases and the J gene end by 7 bases; junction bases not matched to a gene: 3. The DNA for the CDR3 is TGTGCCAGCTCACCAGGGACAGGCGGTGGCTACACCTTC. Protein sequence: CASSPGTGGGYTF.

This clone was observed a few times. The chain recombines TRBV4-2 with TRBJ2-7; no definite D call. The V end was cut by 0 bases, the J end by 2 bases, with 11 bases between. Germline lookup yields CDR1 LGHNA and CDR2 YNFKEQ. The CDR3 runs to 15 residues. The DNA of the CDR3 is TGTGCCAGCAGCCAAGATTCCACAGTTACCTACGAGCAGTACTTC. Its protein is CASSQDSTVTYEQYF.

The rearrangement links TRBV7-9 to TRBJ2-7; the match to TRBD1 covers 8 bases. Germline V lookup: CDR1 SEHNR, CDR2 FQNEAQ (reference sequence). V was pared by 2 bases and J by 1 base, with 7 bases of the junction left unmatched. CDR3 length: 16 residues. The DNA of the CDR3 is TGTGCCAGCAGCTTACTTAACAGGGGGTCTTCCTACGAGCAGTACTTC. Translated: CASSLLNRGSSYEQYF. The full variable domain, in which reference TRBV7-9 and TRBJ2-7 provide the parts outside the CDR3, is DTGVSQNPRHKITKRGQNVTFRCDPISEHNRLYWYRQTLGQGPEFLTYFQNEAQLEKSRLLSDRFSAERPKGSFSTLEIQRTEQGDSAMYLCASSLLNRGSSYEQYFGPGTRLTVT.

The chain employs TRBV6-6 and TRBJ2-5; 7 nucleotides align to TRBD2. Germline V lookup: CDR1 MNHNY, CDR2 SVGAGI (reference sequence). The CDR3 has 14 amino acids. V gave up 7 bases and J gave up 5 bases; unmatched junction bases: 10. The CDR3 is CASNDPGGGETQYF. The CDR3 bases are TGTGCCAGCAACGATCCTGGGGGAGGGGAGACCCAGTACTTC.